The sequence of this T cell receptor (beta chain) was determined in a study of identifying expanded T cells in peripheral blood. Regarding the study as a whole: Differentially abundant clones: 0.95 to 1.5 between replicates, 16.4 at approximately 14 days, 19 to 20 at four.

This CDR3 contains 13 residues. CDR1 is GTSNPN and CDR2 is SVGIG in the germline V gene (reference sequence). Using immunoSEQ multiplex PCR, the repertoire was profiled, and TCRdb retains in-frame clones only, with some absent. The sample shows under 100,000 clones, about 88% of them seen only once. As to this clone: The target antigen is unknown.

Healthy donors had no documented immune events, such as infections, while sampled. The sample taken for sequencing was blood. This TCR was recovered from a person between 18 and 70 years old in good health. The gene calls are TRBV30 and TRBJ1-4; D is ambiguous. The CDR3 region is CASKGVTNEKLFF. The CDR3 DNA is TGTGCTTCGAAAGGAGTAACTAATGAAAAACTGTTTTTT.